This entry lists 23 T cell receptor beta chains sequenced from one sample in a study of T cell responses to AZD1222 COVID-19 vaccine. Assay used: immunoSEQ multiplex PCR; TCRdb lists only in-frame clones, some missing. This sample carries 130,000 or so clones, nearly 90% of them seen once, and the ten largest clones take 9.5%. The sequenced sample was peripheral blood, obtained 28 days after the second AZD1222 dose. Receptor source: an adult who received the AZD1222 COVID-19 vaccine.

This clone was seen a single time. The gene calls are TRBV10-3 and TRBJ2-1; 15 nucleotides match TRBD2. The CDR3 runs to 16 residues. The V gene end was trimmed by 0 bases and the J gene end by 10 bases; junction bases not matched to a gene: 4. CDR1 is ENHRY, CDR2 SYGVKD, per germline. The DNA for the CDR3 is TGTGCCATCAGTGAGTCCGGGACTAGCGGGAGGTACGAGCAGTTCTTC. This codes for CAISESGTSGRYEQFF.

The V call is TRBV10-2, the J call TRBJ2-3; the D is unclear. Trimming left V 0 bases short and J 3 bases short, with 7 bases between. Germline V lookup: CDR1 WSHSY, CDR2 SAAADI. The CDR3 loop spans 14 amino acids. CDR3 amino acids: CASSESGGTDTQYF. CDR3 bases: TGCGCCAGCAGTGAGTCCGGCGGAACAGATACGCAGTATTTT.

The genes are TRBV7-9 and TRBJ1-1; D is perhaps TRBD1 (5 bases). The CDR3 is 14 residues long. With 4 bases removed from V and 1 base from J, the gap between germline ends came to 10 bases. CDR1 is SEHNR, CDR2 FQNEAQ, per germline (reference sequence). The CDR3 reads CASSSGGPNTEAFF. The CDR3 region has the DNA TGTGCCAGCAGCTCGGGGGGACCGAACACTGAAGCTTTCTTT.

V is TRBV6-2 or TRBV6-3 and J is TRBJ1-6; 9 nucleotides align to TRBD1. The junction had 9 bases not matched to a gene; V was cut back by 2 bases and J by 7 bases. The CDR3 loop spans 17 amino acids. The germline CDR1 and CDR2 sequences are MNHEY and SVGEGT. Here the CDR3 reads CASSYQGPGTGNSPLHF. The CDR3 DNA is TGTGCCAGCAGTTACCAGGGCCCCGGGACAGGGAATTCACCCCTCCACTTT.

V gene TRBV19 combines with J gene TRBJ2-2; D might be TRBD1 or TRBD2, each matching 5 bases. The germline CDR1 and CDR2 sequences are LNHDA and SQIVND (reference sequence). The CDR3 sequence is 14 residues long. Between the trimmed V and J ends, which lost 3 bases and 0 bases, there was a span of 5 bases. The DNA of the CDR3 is TGTGCCAGTAGTATGGGACCGAACACCGGGGAGCTGTTTTTT. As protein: CASSMGPNTGELFF.

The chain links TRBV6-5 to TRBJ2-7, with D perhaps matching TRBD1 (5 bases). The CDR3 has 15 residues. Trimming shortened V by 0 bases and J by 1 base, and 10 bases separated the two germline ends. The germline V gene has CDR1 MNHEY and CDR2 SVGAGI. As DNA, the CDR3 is TGTGCCAGCAGTTACTCGTCAGGGCCGTCCTACGAGCAGTACTTC. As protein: CASSYSSGPSYEQYF.

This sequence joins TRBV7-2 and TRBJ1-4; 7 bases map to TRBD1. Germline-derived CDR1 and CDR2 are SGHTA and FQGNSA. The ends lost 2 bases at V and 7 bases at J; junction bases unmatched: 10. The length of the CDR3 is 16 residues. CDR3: CASSLWWRGRPEKLFF. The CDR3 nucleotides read TGTGCCAGCAGCTTATGGTGGAGGGGGCGGCCTGAAAAACTGTTTTTT.

CDR3 sequence: CASSIAPGNSPLHF. CDR3 bases: TGTGCCAGTAGTATAGCCCCGGGGAATTCACCCCTCCACTTT. This sequence joins TRBV19 and TRBJ1-6; D gene uncertain. The germline CDR1 and CDR2 sequences are LNHDA and SQIVND (reference sequence). With 1 base removed from V and 7 bases from J, the gap between germline ends came to 8 bases. The CDR3 totals 14 residues.

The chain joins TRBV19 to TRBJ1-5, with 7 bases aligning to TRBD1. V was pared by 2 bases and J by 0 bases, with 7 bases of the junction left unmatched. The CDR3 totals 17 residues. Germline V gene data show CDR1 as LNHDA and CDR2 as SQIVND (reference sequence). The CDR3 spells CASSIRQGGNSNQPQHF. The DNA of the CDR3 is TGTGCCAGTAGTATAAGGCAGGGGGGGAATAGCAATCAGCCCCAGCATTTT.

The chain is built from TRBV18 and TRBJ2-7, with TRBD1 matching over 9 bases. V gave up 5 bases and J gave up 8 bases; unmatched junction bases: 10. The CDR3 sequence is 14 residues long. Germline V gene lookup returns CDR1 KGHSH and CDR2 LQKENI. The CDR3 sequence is CASSAPGQGWKQYF. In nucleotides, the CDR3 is TGTGCCAGCTCAGCCCCGGGACAGGGTTGGAAGCAGTACTTC.

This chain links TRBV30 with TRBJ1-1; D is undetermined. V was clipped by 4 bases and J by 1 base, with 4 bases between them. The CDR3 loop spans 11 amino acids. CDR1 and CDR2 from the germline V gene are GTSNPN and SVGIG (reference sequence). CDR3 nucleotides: TGTGCCTGGAACAGGAACACTGAAGCTTTCTTT. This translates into CAWNRNTEAFF. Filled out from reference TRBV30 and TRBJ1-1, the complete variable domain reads SQTIHQWPATLVQPVGSPLSLECTVEGTSNPNLYWYRQAAGRGLQLLFYSVGIGQISSEVPQNLSASRPQDRQFILSSKKLLLSDSGFYLCAWNRNTEAFFGQGTRLTVV.

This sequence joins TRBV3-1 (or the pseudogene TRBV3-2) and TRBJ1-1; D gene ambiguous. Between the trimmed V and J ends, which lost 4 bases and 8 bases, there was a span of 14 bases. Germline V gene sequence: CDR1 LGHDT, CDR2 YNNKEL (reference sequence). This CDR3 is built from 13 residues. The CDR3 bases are TGTGCCAGCAGCCTAAGCCGCGGGGTAGAAGCTTTCTTT. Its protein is CASSLSRGVEAFF.

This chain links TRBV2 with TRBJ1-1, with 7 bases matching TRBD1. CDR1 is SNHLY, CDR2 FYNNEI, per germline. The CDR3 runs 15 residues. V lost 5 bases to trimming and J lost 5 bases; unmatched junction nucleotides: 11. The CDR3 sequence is CASSPSRGQATEAFF. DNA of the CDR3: TGTGCCAGCAGTCCTTCCCGAGGACAGGCTACTGAAGCTTTCTTT. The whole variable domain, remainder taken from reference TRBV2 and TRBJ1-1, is EPEVTQTPSHQVTQMGQEVILRCVPISNHLYFYWYRQILGQKVEFLVSFYNNEISEKSEIFDDQFSVERPDGSNFTLKIRSTKLEDSAMYFCASSPSRGQATEAFFGQGTRLTVV.

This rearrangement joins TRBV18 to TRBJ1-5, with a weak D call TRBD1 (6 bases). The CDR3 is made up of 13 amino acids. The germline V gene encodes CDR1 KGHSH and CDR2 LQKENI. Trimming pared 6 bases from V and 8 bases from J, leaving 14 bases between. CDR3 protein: CASSPGAGEPQHF. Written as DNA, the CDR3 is TGTGCCAGCTCCCCGGGGGCCGGAGAGCCCCAGCATTTT.

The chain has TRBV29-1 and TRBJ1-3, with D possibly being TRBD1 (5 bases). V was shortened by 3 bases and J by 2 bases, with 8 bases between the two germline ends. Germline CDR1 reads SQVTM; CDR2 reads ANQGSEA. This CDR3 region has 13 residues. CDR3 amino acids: CSVDRQTGNTIYF. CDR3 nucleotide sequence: TGCAGCGTTGATAGACAGACTGGAAACACCATATATTTT. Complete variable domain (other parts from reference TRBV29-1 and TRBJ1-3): SAVISQKPSRDICQRGTSLTIQCQVDSQVTMMFWYRQQPGQSLTLIATANQGSEATYESGFVIDKFPISRPNLTFSTLTVSNMSPEDSSIYLCSVDRQTGNTIYFGEGSWLTVV.

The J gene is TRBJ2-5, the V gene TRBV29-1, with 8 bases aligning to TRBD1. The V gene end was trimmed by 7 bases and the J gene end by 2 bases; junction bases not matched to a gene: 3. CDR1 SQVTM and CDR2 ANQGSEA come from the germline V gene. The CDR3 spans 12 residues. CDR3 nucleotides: TGCAGCGGACGGACAGGGCAAGAGACCCAGTACTTC. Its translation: CSGRTGQETQYF.

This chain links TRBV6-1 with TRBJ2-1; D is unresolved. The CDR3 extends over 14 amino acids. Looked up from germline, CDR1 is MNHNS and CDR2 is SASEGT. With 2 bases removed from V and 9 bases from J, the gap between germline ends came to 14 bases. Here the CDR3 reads CASSEWSVAGEQFF. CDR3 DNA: TGTGCCAGCAGTGAATGGAGCGTGGCCGGTGAGCAGTTCTTC.

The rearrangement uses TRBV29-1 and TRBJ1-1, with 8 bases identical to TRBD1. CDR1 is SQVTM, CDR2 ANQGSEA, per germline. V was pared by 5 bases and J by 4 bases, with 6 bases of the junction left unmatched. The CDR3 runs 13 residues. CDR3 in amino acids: CSVTRTGITEAFF. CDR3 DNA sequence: TGCAGCGTTACCCGGACAGGGATCACTGAAGCTTTCTTT.

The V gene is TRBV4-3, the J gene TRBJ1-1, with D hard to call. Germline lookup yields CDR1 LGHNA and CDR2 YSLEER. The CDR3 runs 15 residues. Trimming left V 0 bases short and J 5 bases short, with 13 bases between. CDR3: CASSQDGPLGTEAFF. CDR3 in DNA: TGCGCCAGCAGCCAAGACGGCCCCTTGGGAACTGAAGCTTTCTTT.

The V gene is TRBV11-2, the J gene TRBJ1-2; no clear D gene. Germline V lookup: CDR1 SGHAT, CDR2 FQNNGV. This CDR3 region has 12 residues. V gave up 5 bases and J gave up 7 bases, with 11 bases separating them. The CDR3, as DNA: TGTGCCAGCAGCCTTGAAGTCGGTGGCTACACCTTC. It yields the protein CASSLEVGGYTF.

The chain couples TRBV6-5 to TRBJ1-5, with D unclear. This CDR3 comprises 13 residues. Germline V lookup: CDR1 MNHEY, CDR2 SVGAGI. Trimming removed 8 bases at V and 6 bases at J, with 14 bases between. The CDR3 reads CASSQVEVQPQHF. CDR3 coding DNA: TGTGCCAGCTCTCAGGTCGAAGTTCAGCCCCAGCATTTT.

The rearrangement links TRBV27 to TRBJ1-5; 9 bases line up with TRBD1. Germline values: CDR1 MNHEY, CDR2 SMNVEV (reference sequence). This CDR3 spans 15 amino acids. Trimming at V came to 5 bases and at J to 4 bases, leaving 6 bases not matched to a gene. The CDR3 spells CASSIGQGWNQPQHF. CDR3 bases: TGTGCCAGCAGTATCGGACAGGGGTGGAATCAGCCCCAGCATTTT.

In DNA, the CDR3 is TGTGCCATCAGTGAGACCGTAGCTAGCGGCAACAATGAGCAGTTCTTC. Its protein product is CAISETVASGNNEQFF. The genes are TRBV10-3 and TRBJ2-1; 7 bases align to TRBD2. CDR1 ENHRY and CDR2 SYGVKD come from the germline V gene. After removal of 2 bases from V and 5 bases from J, the junction contained 9 bases not matched to a gene. This CDR3 region has 16 residues.